The 15 T cell receptor beta chains presented below share a single source sample, sequenced in a study of cytomegalovirus exposure and HLA in healthy donors. PCR involved 60 Vbeta and 13 Jbeta primers. Only in-frame clones appear in the TCRdb table, and some are missing; sequencing was by immunoSEQ multiplex PCR. The sample table sets out about 200,000 clones. The sequenced sample consisted of PBMCs. The receptors stem from a man aged 25-45 years in good health and CMV-seronegative.

The V and J genes are TRBV7-8 and TRBJ2-6, with 8 bases identical to TRBD1. This CDR3 spans 14 amino acids. Trimming removed 3 bases from V and 12 bases from J; junction bases left unmatched: 7. Germline V gene data show CDR1 as SGHVS and CDR2 as FQNEAQ. CDR3 DNA sequence: TGTGCCAGCAGCTTGCTACAGGGGGTAGCCGTCCTGACTTTC. This translates into CASSLLQGVAVLTF. The full variable domain, rest sourced from reference TRBV7-8 and TRBJ2-6, is GAGVSQSPRYKVAKRGQDVALRCDPISGHVSLFWYQQALGQGPEFLTYFQNEAQLDKSGLPSDRFFAERPEGSVSTLKIQRTQQEDSAVYLCASSLLQGVAVLTFGAGSRLTVL.

The J gene is TRBJ2-5, the V gene TRBV7-2; D might be TRBD1 (5 bases). The end of the DNA aligns better with TRBJ2-7, so the J call may be wrong. This CDR3 spans 14 amino acids. The germline V gene has CDR1 SGHTA and CDR2 FQGNSA. The CDR3 coding sequence is TGTGCCAGCAGCCCCCGACAGAGCTCCTACGAGCAGTACTTC. This translates into CASSPRQSSYEQYF.

The V call is TRBV7-9, the J call TRBJ2-1; 11 positions agree with TRBD2. CDR1 SEHNR and CDR2 FQNEAQ come from the germline V gene (reference sequence). V shed 1 base, J shed 7 bases, and the junction held 12 bases outside the gene matches. The CDR3 is made up of 18 amino acids. CDR3 nucleotide sequence: TGTGCCAGCAGCTTAGGCACCCTCACTAGCGGGAGACGTAATGAGCAGTTCTTC. Protein sequence: CASSLGTLTSGRRNEQFF.

The chain combines TRBV9 with TRBJ1-1, with no clear D. The germline gives CDR1 SGDLS, CDR2 YYNGEE. The length of the CDR3 is 14 residues. Trimming pared 6 bases from V and 7 bases from J, leaving 19 bases between. CDR3 loop: CASNRGYESGEAFF. In DNA, the CDR3 is TGTGCCAGCAATCGCGGGTACGAGAGCGGTGAAGCTTTCTTT.

V usage is TRBV10-3 and J usage is TRBJ1-1; a weak D match, TRBD1 (5 bases). Germline V gene lookup returns CDR1 ENHRY and CDR2 SYGVKD. Trimming shortened V by 6 bases and J by 3 bases, and 14 bases separated the two germline ends. CDR3 length equals 14 residues. This CDR3 is CAISLVEGDTEAFF. CDR3 nucleotide sequence: TGTGCCATCAGCCTGGTCGAAGGGGACACTGAAGCTTTCTTT.

The chain is built from TRBV6-1 and TRBJ2-3, with D hard to call. CDR1 is MNHNS, CDR2 SASEGT, per germline. CDR3 length: 15 amino acids. V was cut by 8 bases and J by 2 bases, with 17 bases left in between. The CDR3 nucleotides are TGTGCCAGCGGGCCCTATGACGGTCACACAGATACGCAGTATTTT. Protein product: CASGPYDGHTDTQYF.

The rearrangement links TRBV7-7 to TRBJ2-3; weak D call: TRBD2 (6 bases). This CDR3 is 15 amino acids long. The V end lost 1 base, the J end lost 1 base, and 9 bases lay between the germline ends. Germline values: CDR1 SSHAT, CDR2 FNYEAQ (reference sequence). The CDR3 sequence is CASSLGPGGTDTQYF. The CDR3 region has the DNA TGTGCCAGCAGCTTAGGTCCGGGAGGCACAGATACGCAGTATTTT.

V gene TRBV19 combines with J gene TRBJ2-2, with D perhaps TRBD2 (6 bases). V was clipped by 4 bases and J by 5 bases, with 14 bases between them. This CDR3 has 15 residues. Germline lookup yields CDR1 LNHDA and CDR2 SQIVND (reference sequence). CDR3 DNA sequence: TGTGCCAGTAGTAATGGGGCCCGGGGGACCGGGGAGCTGTTTTTT. Translated, it gives CASSNGARGTGELFF. Drawing the rest from reference TRBV19 and TRBJ2-2, the complete variable domain is DGGITQSPKYLFRKEGQNVTLSCEQNLNHDAMYWYRQDPGQGLRLIYYSQIVNDFQKGDIAEGYSVSREKKESFPLTVTSAQKNPTAFYLCASSNGARGTGELFFGEGSRLTVL.

The V gene is TRBV7-2, the J gene TRBJ2-7, with D perhaps matching TRBD1 (6 bases). The CDR3 runs to 13 residues. Germline-derived CDR1 and CDR2 are SGHTA and FQGNSA. V lost 0 bases to trimming and J lost 6 bases, with 9 bases between them. The CDR3 sequence is CASSLALGGEQYF. CDR3 bases: TGTGCCAGCAGCTTAGCGCTAGGGGGCGAGCAGTACTTC. Combining the CDR3 with reference TRBV7-2 and TRBJ2-7 gives the whole variable domain GAGVSQSPSNKVTEKGKDVELRCDPISGHTALYWYRQSLGQGLEFLIYFQGNSAPDKSGLPSDRFSAERTGGSVSTLTIQRTQQEDSAVYLCASSLALGGEQYFGPGTRLTVT.

This chain uses TRBV7-6 with TRBJ2-2, with D possibly TRBD1 on 5 matching bases. CDR1 is SGHVS, CDR2 FNYEAQ, per germline. V was shortened by 5 bases and J by 0 bases, with 10 bases between the two germline ends. CDR3 length equals 15 residues. The CDR3 loop reads CASSAQGTNTGELFF. The CDR3 DNA follows: TGTGCCAGCAGCGCGCAGGGAACGAACACCGGGGAGCTGTTTTTT.

This chain links TRBV9 with TRBJ1-1; TRBD1 matches at 8 bases. Trimming cost V 3 bases and J 4 bases; bases outside gene matches: 5. The germline gives CDR1 SGDLS, CDR2 YYNGEE. This CDR3 contains 14 residues. CDR3: CASSGTGWSTEAFF. As DNA, the CDR3 is TGTGCCAGCAGCGGGACAGGGTGGAGCACTGAAGCTTTCTTT.

The chain is built from TRBV5-1 and TRBJ2-3, with TRBD2 matching over 11 bases. Germline-derived CDR1 and CDR2 are SGHRS and YFSETQ. The trim removed 0 bases at V and 0 bases at J, leaving 3 bases unmatched. The CDR3 spans 17 residues. This chain's CDR3 is CASSLGGTSGSTDTQYF. The CDR3 bases are TGCGCCAGCAGCTTGGGGGGGACTAGCGGAAGCACAGATACGCAGTATTTT.

The chain couples TRBV9 to TRBJ2-3, with 10 bases matching TRBD2. Per the germline V gene, CDR1 is SGDLS and CDR2 is YYNGEE. J gave up 4 bases and V 1 base, and 12 bases lay outside the gene matches. The CDR3 extends over 18 amino acids. CDR3 residues: CASSVSGGALVIADTQYF. CDR3 DNA sequence: TGTGCCAGCAGCGTAAGCGGGGGGGCCTTGGTTATAGCAGATACGCAGTATTTT.

The genes are TRBV9 and TRBJ2-2, with TRBD2 matching over 9 bases. The germline gives CDR1 SGDLS, CDR2 YYNGEE. CDR3 length equals 17 residues. V lost 0 bases to trimming and J lost 3 bases; unmatched junction nucleotides: 6. DNA of the CDR3: TGTGCCAGCAGCGTAGCTTTGGTAGCGGGAGACACCGGGGAGCTGTTTTTT. It translates to CASSVALVAGDTGELFF. Together with reference TRBV9 and TRBJ2-2, the CDR3 gives the full variable domain: DSGVTQTPKHLITATGQRVTLRCSPRSGDLSVYWYQQSLDQGLQFLIQYYNGEERAKGNILERFSAQQFPDLHSELNLSSLELGDSALYFCASSVALVAGDTGELFFGEGSRLTVL.

The chain couples TRBV28 to TRBJ2-7, with D perhaps matching TRBD1 (6 bases). The CDR3 sequence is 15 residues long. Germline CDR1 MDHEN, CDR2 SYDVKM. The V end was cut by 7 bases, the J end by 0 bases, with 16 bases between. CDR3: CASTTITGISYEQYF. CDR3 nucleotides: TGTGCCAGCACCACAATAACAGGGATCTCCTACGAGCAGTACTTC. Together with reference TRBV28 and TRBJ2-7, the CDR3 gives the full variable domain: DVKVTQSSRYLVKRTGEKVFLECVQDMDHENMFWYRQDPGLGLRLIYFSYDVKMKEKGDIPEGYSVSREKKERFSLILESASTNQTSMYLCASTTITGISYEQYFGPGTRLTVT.